The T cell receptor beta chain described here comes from a study of T cell clusters in autoimmune cytopenias (dated by TCRdb to about 2019). For the wider study: Healthy donor controls had a mean age of roughly 50 years and a median age of approximately 59 years, with about half of the roughly 43 female. The study was designed to test whether a disease-specific immune repertoire signature usable as a blood-based biomarker is carried by autoimmune cytopenia patients. Controls were approximately 25 age-matched healthy donors for primary cytopenia and around 13 age-matched CLL patients for secondary cytopenia. TRB and IGH repertoires from peripheral blood were sequenced in autoimmune cytopenia patients at active disease and during treatment follow-up, with healthy, CLL and autoimmune hepatitis controls included alongside. TRB sequencing reached a median depth of 51,575 reads per sample and yielded a median of roughly 2,500 distinct TRB clonotypes per sample. The comparison group for autoimmune hepatitis repertoires was about 20 healthy donors matched for age and sex.

CDR1 and CDR2, per the germline V gene (reference sequence), are DFQATT and SNEGSKA. Counted from cysteine to phenylalanine, this CDR3 has 16 amino acids. There is no recorded DNA. Study-wide conclusions, independent of this receptor: The T cell clusters were defined only in silico, and the functional role of the clusters was left to be validated experimentally. The GLIPH analysis suggested a lack of physiological T cell clusters in primary autoimmune cytopenia patients, since some 50 clusters were exclusive to healthy donors whereas 17 were exclusive to patients. Almost three-fold more exclusive TRB clusters were observed in healthy donors than in active autoimmune hepatitis patients, consistent with an autoimmunity-wide signature. Shifts in the TRB repertoire, including less even repertoires in secondary cytopenia and CLL, were mostly a reflection of lymphoma bias and not of autoimmunity. In the comparison of secondary cytopenia with CLL, no cluster-lack signature showed up, apparently because the dominant lymphoma-associated repertoire masked the signature.

To amplify TRB rearrangements, a touch-down multiplex PCR protocol was run with the TRB-A and TRB-B primer pools combined in a single tube. Two consecutive PCR reactions with Phusion HS II polymerase added Illumina adapters and sample indices to the amplicons. After gel purification with the NucleoSpin Gel and PCR Clean-up kit, the amplicons were quantified by Qubit and checked for quality on an Agilent 2100 Bioanalyzer. Sequencing of the libraries was done on an Illumina MiSeq with 600-cycle, single-indexed, paired-end runs. For the original study's pipeline: TRB reads were aligned and assembled with MiXCR version 2.1.12 using the default MiXCR reference library. A clone was defined by each unique CDR3 nucleotide sequence, and the analysis included only productive sequences supported by at least two reads. Alpha-parameterized diversity profiles (alpha 0 to 5), including the Shannon (alpha 1) and Simpson (alpha 2) indices, were computed with an R script to assess repertoire diversity. The tcR package was used to compute combinatorial TRB VJ usage, and cohorts were compared on this usage by principal component analysis with ade4. GLIPH clustering of TCRbeta CDR3s was carried out on cohort pairs matched by age and read depth, and cluster frequencies were compared by Wilcoxon test. The reads, reprocessed by TCRdb, yield one row per CDR3 protein sequence and no DNA. None of the V and J calls come from the authors' own analysis; TCRdb made them. The sample's clone listing holds under 13,000 distinct CDR3 sequences. Of the sample, approximately 4.7% falls within the top ten clones.

With respect to this clonotype: Its antigen remains unidentified.

For each sample, TRB amplification used approximately 230 ng of peripheral blood genomic DNA, equal to approximately 37,500 genome equivalents. This sample was also put to use in a study of T cell repertoires in aging, cancer and after chemotherapy. The second investigation adds: The donors fell into six age groups ranging from 30 or younger to 70 or older, and each group had at least three individuals. TCR repertoires from healthy donor controls were recorded over periods of several months to years and showed clear clonal overlap between repeated samplings. The full dataset contained around 10 million TCR reads. Compared with age-matched healthy donors, untreated patients with hematological or solid cancers had significantly lower TCR diversity and higher clonality in blood. In healthy donors, the decline in TCR diversity with age was mainly due to loss of richness, whereas in cancer patients loss of evenness also played a role. Median generation probability increased over the chemotherapy interval in both cancer cohorts, suggesting repertoire reconstitution through rebound thymic output. The authors noted that the repertoire data do not allow conclusions about immunological memory after chemotherapy. The study profiled peripheral blood TCR beta repertoires from healthy donors and cancer patients to examine immunoaging and T cell reconstitution after chemotherapy. The cohort comprised 200 to 250 cancer patients, roughly 90 with hematological and 110 to 140 with solid cancers, plus 95 healthy donors as a reference group. MiXCR versions 2.12 and 3.0.5 were used to process the TRB sequences. The repertoire metrics were Shannon diversity, evenness, clonality (calculated as one minus evenness), and diversity profiles parameterized by alpha from 0 to 5. The IGoR algorithm was used to calculate generation probabilities of clones in the paired pre- and post-chemotherapy samples.

The TCR was taken from a human donor in good health. Sequencing was carried out using peripheral blood. In this chain, TRBV20-1 is recombined with TRBJ2-1; the D call from TCRdb, TRBD1, cannot be confirmed without DNA. This receptor has the CDR3 CSARFGGQGVTNEQFF.